This T cell receptor (beta chain) was found in a study of blood T cell repertoires in COVID-19 (dated by TCRdb to 2020 to 2022). In the study overall: The collaborator samples originated in the United States, Italy and Spain and spanned the acute and convalescent phases of COVID-19. The repertoires were made available in a free public database intended to serve as a resource for research on the immune response to SARS-CoV-2. Subjects who had been exposed to COVID-19, were actively infected with it, or had recovered from it provided the deeply sampled blood TCRbeta repertoires that made up the dataset. The prospective study material was composed of cDNA or gDNA derived from T cells, B-cell-depleted T cells, or PBMCs. Where available, HLA class I and class II types were taken from metadata supplied by the sample provider and were not determined by assay-based typing. The samples were drawn from two sources: the first 160 participants of the ongoing ImmuneRACE study, and some 1,300 subjects contributed by 6 global collaborators. Nearly every sample came with metadata listing a de-identified subject ID, COVID-19 status, age in years and sex. What the authors observed across the whole study: The quantity of clinical and demographic metadata differed by source and by participant and was supplied without curation.

TCRbeta CDR3 regions were amplified from genomic DNA by means of the immunoSEQ Assay, a bias-controlled multiplex PCR. From the authors' description of their analysis: The number of nucleated cells in each sample was estimated from the amplification of reference gene primers within the assay. Sequence reads were collapsed and filtered to measure the absolute abundance of every unique TCRbeta CDR3 rearrangement. For each sample, productive Simpson clonality was calculated as the square root of Simpson's diversity index across productive rearrangements. TCRdb stores this immuneACCESS table with in-frame sequences only. Part of the clones is absent; in the studies checked, under half of the shortfall reflects unresolved V genes, and no reason is known for the rest. V and J calls and clone size are those listed in that table; D and trimming were worked out from the DNA. The sample table contains around 91,000 clones; only one count was recorded for around 85% of them. More than 30% of the sample is in the top ten clones.

Notes on this clone: The clone's antigen remains unknown. Nothing much larger sits one base from this clone, and base qualities are not available.

Collaborating institutions collected whole blood in K2EDTA tubes following their own protocols. For TCRbeta analysis, collaborator samples were shipped as frozen whole blood, as isolated PBMCs, or as DNA extracted from either sample type. The germline V gene supplies CDR1 MDHEN and CDR2 SYDVKM. The CDR3 covers 14 residues, taking in both the cysteine and the phenylalanine. Just the 42-base CDR3 DNA is kept, in frame starting at base 1. V is cut by 5 bases and J by 8 bases, and the space between the germline ends is 13 bases. This receptor chain uses TRBV28 and TRBJ1-6, with an unclear D gene assignment. Sample: peripheral blood. The origin of this receptor is a man aged 80 or over with acute or convalescent COVID-19. The encoded CDR3 is CASSLLRRDSPLHF. The DNA sequence is given as TGTGCCAGCAGTCTCCTTCGGAGGGATTCACCCCTCCACTTT.